This TCR beta chain was obtained from a study of identical twins. Study-level results: Without tracking the same donors, conclusions rested on cross-sectional statistical analysis. Invariant MAIT and iNKT cells could partly confound zero-insertion analyses.

This clonotype appeared once. Its antigen is still unknown. Via MiXCR, TCRdb re-called the 5' RACE reads, giving one row per CDR3 protein. Of under 900,000 distinct CDR3 sequences listed, about 12% are singletons. These data were likewise used in another study, on yellow fever vaccine responses in identical twins. That work adds: Reportedly, twins' vaccine T cell responses looked partly convergent and partly personalized.

Input material: PBMCs. This clonotype was obtained from a woman between 18 and 29 years old in good health.

The CDR3 coding sequence is TGTGCCAGCAGTTACCCTTGGGGGGGATCCTCTCACAATGAGCAGTTCTTC. Amino acids: CASSYPWGGSSHNEQFF. The rearrangement links TRBV6-2 or TRBV6-3 to TRBJ2-1, with 7 bases identical to TRBD2. Germline loops: CDR1 MNHEY, CDR2 SVGEGT. With V trimmed by 2 bases and J by 5 bases, 12 bases remained unmatched. The CDR3 runs 17 residues.